This TCR beta chain was recorded in a study of siplizumab effects on memory and regulatory T cells. Study-wide points: Siplizumab conditions gave an average of roughly 65% Treg-derived mappable alloreactive CD4+ clones, versus roughly 25% for controls.

About this clone: Its antigen is still unknown.

V gave up 4 bases and J gave up 3 bases; unmatched junction bases: 14. CDR3 length: 17 residues. In germline, CDR1 is SGHNT, CDR2 YYREEE (reference sequence). Profiling relied on immunoSEQ multiplex PCR, and the TCRdb table lists in-frame clones only, not all of them. The repertoire holds about 82,000 clones, with 87% as singletons. The TCR sequence derives from a human donor in good health. Sample: Tregs sorted from blood. This chain connects TRBV5-4 to TRBJ1-2; 8 bases are shared with TRBD1. The CDR3 is CASSRTGTGKFHYGYTF. In DNA, the CDR3 is TGTGCCAGCAGCCGAACCGGGACAGGCAAATTCCACTATGGCTACACCTTC.